This T cell receptor beta chain derives from a study of CD8 T cells in ankylosing spondylitis. General study findings and limits: Disease-linked clones bore a CD8+ phenotype and were relatively rare in peripheral blood. Before this, some motif variants had been reported in reactive arthritis synovial fluid and blood. Within ankylosing spondylitis blood, a TCR beta motif made up of eight highly homologous variants appeared to be characteristic. Disease-linked clones were reportedly significantly enriched in matched ankylosing spondylitis synovial fluid.

Details on this clonotype: The antigen remains unidentified.

The CDR3 has 16 residues. Losses at the gene ends were 4 bases for V and 5 bases for J; bases not matched to a gene: 11. Germline CDR1 reads SGHDT; CDR2 reads YYEEEE. MiXCR was run by TCRdb on the 5' RACE reads, yielding one entry per CDR3 protein. Among around 280,000 distinct CDR3 sequences listed, around 20% were seen once. The J gene is TRBJ2-1, the V gene TRBV5-6; 8 bases fit TRBD1. Sequencing was performed on blood, either unsorted or a sorted T cell fraction (not recorded which). The TCR was taken from a male donor with ankylosing spondylitis or in good health (not recorded which). The CDR3 reads CASSPGGRDSHNEQFF. The CDR3 DNA follows: TGTGCCAGCAGCCCAGGGGGCAGGGATTCGCACAATGAGCAGTTCTTC. The full variable domain, its missing parts supplied by reference TRBV5-6 and TRBJ2-1, is DAGVTQSPTHLIKTRGQQVTLRCSPKSGHDTVSWYQQALGQGPQFIFQYYEEEERQRGNFPDRFSGHQFPNYSSELNVNALLLGDSALYLCASSPGGRDSHNEQFFGPGTRLTVL.